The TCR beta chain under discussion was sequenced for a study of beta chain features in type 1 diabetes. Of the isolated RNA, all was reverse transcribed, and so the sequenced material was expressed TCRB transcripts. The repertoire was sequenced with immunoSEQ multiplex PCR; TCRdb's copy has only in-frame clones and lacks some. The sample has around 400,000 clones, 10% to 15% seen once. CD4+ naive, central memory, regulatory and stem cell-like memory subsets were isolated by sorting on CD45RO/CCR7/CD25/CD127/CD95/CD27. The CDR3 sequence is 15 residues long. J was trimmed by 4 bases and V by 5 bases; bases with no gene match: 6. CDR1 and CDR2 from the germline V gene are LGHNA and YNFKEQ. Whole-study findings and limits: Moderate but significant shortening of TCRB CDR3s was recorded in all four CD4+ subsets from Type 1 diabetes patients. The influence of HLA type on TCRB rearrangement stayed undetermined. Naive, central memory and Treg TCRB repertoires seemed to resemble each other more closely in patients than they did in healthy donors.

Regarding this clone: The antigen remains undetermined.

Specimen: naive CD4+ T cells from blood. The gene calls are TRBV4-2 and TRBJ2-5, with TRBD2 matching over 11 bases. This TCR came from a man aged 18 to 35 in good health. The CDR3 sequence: CASSKLAGDGETQYF. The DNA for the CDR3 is TGTGCCAGCAGCAAACTAGCGGGGGACGGAGAGACCCAGTACTTC.